A single sample is the source of the 30 T cell receptor beta chains below, sequenced in a study of T cells in Graves' hyperthyroidism and ophthalmopathy. Amplified regions were TCR beta CDR3 sequences from RNA transcripts. Primed by the HTBI set, a first-round RT-PCR was run on the TCR CDR3. Each CDR3 protein is one row after TCRdb ran MiXCR on the multiplex PCR reads. In the table there are 640,000 or so distinct CDR3 sequences, 14% of which are singletons. What was sequenced was blood. Source of these receptors: a woman aged 18-29 years with Graves' ophthalmopathy.

This clonotype was detected ten times or more. The rearrangement links TRBV12-3 or TRBV12-4 to TRBJ2-5, with 11 bases fitting TRBD2. The CDR3 sequence is 18 residues long. The V segment lost 5 bases and the J segment 6 bases; nucleotides outside the gene matches: 17. The CDR3 loop reads CASSAWVAGGPGVKTQYF. The CDR3 bases are TGTGCCAGCAGTGCCTGGGTAGCGGGAGGGCCGGGAGTGAAGACCCAGTACTTC.

The CDR3 sequence: CASTHRDSTNEKLFF. CDR3 DNA: TGTGCCAGCACCCACAGAGACTCAACTAATGAAAAACTGTTTTTT. This chain uses TRBV2 with TRBJ1-4; D is undetermined. Germline V gene lookup returns CDR1 SNHLY and CDR2 FYNNEI. This CDR3 is 15 amino acids long. The V gene lost 7 bases and the J gene lost 0 bases, with 12 bases spanning the gap.

This clonotype was seen at least ten times. J is TRBJ2-1 and V is TRBV12-3 or TRBV12-4, with 7 bases fitting TRBD2. CDR3 length equals 15 residues. The V segment lost 10 bases and the J segment 5 bases; nucleotides outside the gene matches: 14. The CDR3 region is CANLRALAPNNEQFF. The DNA for the CDR3 is TGTGCCAACCTCCGGGCACTAGCGCCGAACAATGAGCAGTTCTTC.

V is TRBV5-1 and J is TRBJ2-3; D remains unclear. V lost 0 bases to trimming and J lost 2 bases, with 10 bases between them. The CDR3 consists of 15 residues. Germline CDR1 reads SGHRS; CDR2 reads YFSETQ. The CDR3 is CASSLDRVPTDTQYF. The CDR3 DNA reads as TGCGCCAGCAGCTTGGACCGCGTTCCCACAGATACGCAGTATTTT.

This clonotype was recorded many times. This chain connects TRBV27 to TRBJ2-5; possible D gene TRBD2, 6 bases. The CDR3 length is 14 residues. V shed 5 bases and J shed 1 base, with 11 bases lying between them. Germline values: CDR1 MNHEY, CDR2 SMNVEV (reference sequence). CDR3: CASSGPGSQETQYF. The DNA of the CDR3 is TGTGCCAGCAGTGGGCCCGGGAGCCAAGAGACCCAGTACTTC.

In its sample, this clonotype was seen many times. The rearrangement joins TRBV7-9 to TRBJ2-3; D may be TRBD2 (6 bases). V was clipped by 5 bases and J by 0 bases, with 15 bases between them. CDR1 SEHNR and CDR2 FQNEAQ come from the germline V gene (reference sequence). This CDR3 contains 16 residues. CDR3 in amino acids: CASSPLGLISTDTQYF. The CDR3 DNA reads as TGTGCCAGCAGCCCCCTGGGACTTATAAGCACAGATACGCAGTATTTT. The variable domain in full, completed from reference TRBV7-9 and TRBJ2-3, reads DTGVSQNPRHKITKRGQNVTFRCDPISEHNRLYWYRQTLGQGPEFLTYFQNEAQLEKSRLLSDRFSAERPKGSFSTLEIQRTEQGDSAMYLCASSPLGLISTDTQYFGPGTRLTVL.

This clonotype was counted many times. The chain carries TRBV7-3 and TRBJ2-5, with D maybe TRBD2 (5 bases). V was clipped by 2 bases and J by 2 bases, with 9 bases between them. This CDR3 spans 14 amino acids. CDR1 is SGHTA and CDR2 is FQGTGA in the germline V gene. CDR3 nucleotides: TGTGCCAGCAGCTTACGGGGTTCACAAGAGACCCAGTACTTC. Protein: CASSLRGSQETQYF.

This chain links TRBV6-1 with TRBJ2-6; 8 nucleotides match TRBD1. Per germline, CDR1 MNHNS and CDR2 SASEGT. Trimming at V came to 6 bases and at J to 0 bases, leaving 7 bases not matched to a gene. The CDR3 is 17 amino acids. CDR3 region: CASSPGTGLSGANVLTF. CDR3 sequence (DNA): TGTGCCAGCAGCCCCGGGACAGGCCTCTCTGGGGCCAACGTCCTGACTTTC.

This clonotype has at least ten counts. The chain links TRBV30 to TRBJ2-3; D is ambiguous. The CDR3 extends over 15 amino acids. V lost 0 bases to trimming and J lost 1 base, with 11 bases between them. Germline lookup yields CDR1 GTSNPN and CDR2 SVGIG (reference sequence). This CDR3 reads CAWSVLASGTDTQYF. In DNA, the CDR3 is TGTGCCTGGAGTGTACTTGCCTCAGGCACAGATACGCAGTATTTT.

This clonotype has at least ten counts. V gene TRBV5-5 combines with J gene TRBJ1-1; D remains unclear. Trimming pared 0 bases from V and 0 bases from J, leaving 12 bases between. Germline V gene lookup returns CDR1 SGHKS and CDR2 YYEKEE (reference sequence). This CDR3 spans 16 amino acids. CDR3 sequence: CASSLVGSPMNTEAFF. Written as DNA, the CDR3 is TGTGCCAGCAGCTTGGTCGGGAGCCCCATGAACACTGAAGCTTTCTTT.

This clonotype was detected many times. The chain combines TRBV9 with TRBJ2-5; no clear D gene. With 0 bases removed from V and 1 base from J, the gap between germline ends came to 7 bases. The CDR3 sequence is 14 residues long. Germline CDR1 SGDLS, CDR2 YYNGEE. For the CDR3, the DNA is TGTGCCAGCAGCGTAGAAAATATCCAAGAGACCCAGTACTTC. This sequence encodes CASSVENIQETQYF.

The table lists this clonotype with many counts. The CDR3 sequence is CAWSSMGSSREFF. The CDR3 DNA is TGTGCCTGGAGTTCCATGGGGAGCTCAAGGGAGTTCTTC. This chain links TRBV30 with TRBJ2-1; a weak D match, TRBD2 (5 bases). Deletions cut 2 bases from V and 14 bases from J, with 19 bases between. The length of the CDR3 is 13 residues. From germline, CDR1 is GTSNPN and CDR2 SVGIG (reference sequence).

This clonotype appeared once. Since a much larger clone is just one base distant, this may be a read error. This chain uses TRBV12-3 or TRBV12-4 with TRBJ2-1, with D possibly called TRBD1 or TRBD2 (5 bases each). The CDR3 sequence is 14 residues long. Trimming removed 3 bases from V and 10 bases from J, with 16 bases in between. CDR3 loop: CASSFFGEWGEQFF. Written as DNA, the CDR3 is TGTGCCAGCAGTTTTTTTGGGGAGTGGGGGGAGCAGTTCTTC.

Ten or more counts support this clonotype. The chain recombines TRBV5-1 with TRBJ2-1; D is uncertain. Germline CDR1 reads SGHRS; CDR2 reads YFSETQ. Trimming removed 9 bases at V and 10 bases at J, with 14 bases between. The CDR3 length is 11 residues. In DNA, the CDR3 is TGCGCCACCGCGCTGGATAGCGAGCAGTTCTTC. Residues: CATALDSEQFF.

This clonotype came up many times. J is TRBJ2-7 and V is TRBV12-3 or TRBV12-4; TRBD1 agrees at 7 bases. This CDR3 is 14 amino acids long. With V trimmed by 6 bases and J by 2 bases, 7 bases remained unmatched. Here the CDR3 DNA reads TGTGCCAGCAGACCGAGACAGGGCCCCTACGAGCAGTACTTC. It translates to CASRPRQGPYEQYF.

This clonotype has ten or more counts. The chain uses TRBV20-1 and TRBJ2-5, with a weak D call TRBD1 (5 bases). Germline values: CDR1 DFQATT, CDR2 SNEGSKA (reference sequence). The CDR3 length is 14 residues. The V gene lost 1 base and the J gene lost 2 bases, with 11 bases spanning the gap. The CDR3 sequence is CSARAQGQQETQYF. CDR3 sequence (DNA): TGCAGTGCTAGAGCCCAGGGTCAACAAGAGACCCAGTACTTC.

This clonotype was found many times. This chain joins TRBV6-1 and TRBJ2-7, with 7 nucleotides matching TRBD1. This CDR3 has 16 amino acids. V gave up 5 bases and J gave up 5 bases; unmatched junction bases: 15. The germline CDR1 and CDR2 sequences are MNHNS and SASEGT. This chain's CDR3 is CASSTYRAGGKDEQYF. The CDR3 nucleotides read TGTGCCAGCAGTACCTATCGGGCAGGGGGTAAGGACGAGCAGTACTTC.

This clonotype showed up many times. A read error may account for a junction end that differs from germline. The chain links TRBV7-7 to TRBJ2-5, with TRBD1 matching 7 bases. This CDR3 contains 13 residues. Germline CDR1 and CDR2: SSHAT and FNYEAQ (reference sequence). Here the CDR3 reads CASSPNRGETQYF. DNA for the CDR3: TGTGCTAGCAGCCCTAACAGGGGAGAGACCCAGTACTTC.

CDR3 residues: CASRDGTSRETQYF. The CDR3 DNA follows: TGTGCCAGCAGGGACGGGACTAGCAGGGAGACCCAGTACTTC. The chain combines TRBV6-1 with TRBJ2-5, with 9 bases that match TRBD2. The germline V gene encodes CDR1 MNHNS and CDR2 SASEGT. J was trimmed by 5 bases and V by 6 bases; bases with no gene match: 7. This CDR3 has 14 amino acids.

This clonotype showed up just a few times. The chain links TRBV20-1 to TRBJ1-1, with a weak D call TRBD1 (5 bases). Germline V gives CDR1 DFQATT, CDR2 SNEGSKA (reference sequence). V gave up 6 bases and J gave up 8 bases, with 28 bases separating them. The CDR3 is 16 amino acids. In DNA, the CDR3 is TGCAGTGCAGCCCCGGGACGGGGTCGGGGTAGAACGGAAGCTTTCTTT. This encodes CSAAPGRGRGRTEAFF.

There are many counts of this clonotype. A read error may account for a junction end that differs from germline. V is TRBV7-3 and J is TRBJ2-2, with D unclear. The CDR3 loop spans 13 amino acids. CDR1 SGHTA and CDR2 FQGTGA come from the germline V gene. CDR3 region: CASSLSTTGELFF. The CDR3 nucleotides are TGCGCCAGCAGCCTTAGTACTACCGGGGAGCTGTTTTTT.

This clonotype was detected only a few times. The CDR3 region is CASSSPGRQRDGLFF. The CDR3 DNA follows: TGCGCCAGCAGCTCACCGGGACGTCAGCGAGACGGGCTGTTTTTT. V usage is TRBV5-1 and J usage is TRBJ2-2; perhaps D is TRBD1 or TRBD2 (5 bases each). The germline V gene encodes CDR1 SGHRS and CDR2 YFSETQ. V gave up 3 bases and J gave up 13 bases, with 22 bases separating them. The CDR3 has 15 amino acids.

This clonotype was picked up a small number of times. The chain is built from TRBV3-1 and TRBJ2-1; no definite D call. Germline V gives CDR1 LGHDT, CDR2 YNNKEL (reference sequence). The ends were cut back, 4 bases at V and 8 bases at J, with 9 bases in the middle. The CDR3 loop spans 12 amino acids. In nucleotides, the CDR3 is TGTGCCAGCAGCCCCGCCGGCTATGAGCAGTTCTTC. As protein: CASSPAGYEQFF.

This chain links TRBV19 with TRBJ2-1; D possibly corresponds to TRBD2 (5 bases). The V end lost 3 bases, the J end lost 0 bases, and 18 bases lay between the germline ends. The CDR3 consists of 18 residues. Germline CDR1 is LNHDA and CDR2 is SQIVND (reference sequence). CDR3 amino acids: CASSIFPRAASSYNEQFF. The CDR3 DNA follows: TGTGCCAGTAGTATTTTCCCAAGAGCGGCAAGCTCCTACAATGAGCAGTTCTTC.

In its sample, this clonotype was seen a few times. This may stem from a read error, because a much larger clone lies one nucleotide away. V gene TRBV27 combines with J gene TRBJ2-7, with 8 bases matching TRBD2. The CDR3 covers 14 residues. Germline V gene sequence: CDR1 MNHEY, CDR2 SMNVEV (reference sequence). Trimming removed 3 bases from V and 2 bases from J; junction bases left unmatched: 3. The DNA for the CDR3 is TGTGCCAGCAGTTTTAGCGGGATGACCTACGAGCAGTACTTC. It is translated as CASSFSGMTYEQYF.

The chain carries TRBV20-1 and TRBJ2-1; 9 bases fit TRBD2. The CDR3 length is 15 residues. Trimming took 0 bases from V and 12 from J; bases not matched to a gene: 12. CDR1 is DFQATT, CDR2 SNEGSKA, per germline (reference sequence). CDR3 DNA sequence: TGCAGTGCTAGAGATAGGTCGGGACTAGCTGCGGGGCAGTTCTTC. Translated: CSARDRSGLAAGQFF.

The table lists this clonotype with many counts. V gene TRBV6-1 combines with J gene TRBJ2-1; 9 nucleotides agree with TRBD2. Germline V gene data show CDR1 as MNHNS and CDR2 as SASEGT. The J segment lost 5 bases and the V segment lost 2 bases, leaving 7 bases of the junction unmatched. The CDR3 spans 16 residues. The CDR3 DNA is TGTGCCAGCAGTGAAAAGTATCTAGCGGGGAACAATGAGCAGTTCTTC. Translation gives CASSEKYLAGNNEQFF.

This clonotype has a count of ten or more. The rearrangement links TRBV7-2 to TRBJ1-1; TRBD1 is a possible D gene (5 bases). The germline V and J ends were trimmed by 1 base and 0 bases, with 15 bases remaining between them. The germline V gene has CDR1 SGHTA and CDR2 FQGNSA. The CDR3 sequence is 17 residues long. The CDR3 reads CASSLVGPLVVNTEAFF. The CDR3 DNA sequence: TGTGCCAGCAGCTTAGTGGGACCATTGGTGGTGAACACTGAAGCTTTCTTT.

V is TRBV20-1 and J is TRBJ2-5; TRBD1 matches at 10 bases. The CDR3 has 13 residues. CDR1 and CDR2 from the germline V gene are DFQATT and SNEGSKA (reference sequence). Trimming cost V 1 base and J 4 bases; bases outside gene matches: 0. CDR3 DNA: TGCAGTGCTAGAGGGGACAGGGGAGAGACCCAGTACTTC. Protein sequence: CSARGDRGETQYF.

There are many counts of this clonotype. The CDR3 nucleotides are TGTGCCAGCAGCCAAGGGACAGGGACCTCCTACGAGCAGTACTTC. The encoded protein is CASSQGTGTSYEQYF. This sequence joins TRBV3-1 and TRBJ2-7; the match to TRBD1 covers 8 bases. V shed 1 base and J 0 bases; nucleotides not matched to a gene: 2. The CDR3 runs to 15 residues. Germline V lookup: CDR1 LGHDT, CDR2 YNNKEL (reference sequence).